This T cell receptor (beta chain) was observed in a study of blood T cell repertoires in COVID-19. Study in general: Collection of acute and convalescent COVID-19 samples took place in the United States, Italy and Spain.

In the case of this clone: The sample carries other DNA sequences with the same CDR3.

Using immunoSEQ multiplex PCR, the repertoire was profiled, and TCRdb retains in-frame clones only, with some absent. The data hold 350,000 to 450,000 clones, with about 85% observed a single time. The CDR3 loop spans 12 amino acids. Germline V gene lookup returns CDR1 KGHDR and CDR2 SFDVKD. Trimming left V 0 bases short and J 8 bases short, with 6 bases between. This TCR was sampled from a woman aged 18-30 years with acute or convalescent COVID-19. Sequenced sample: peripheral blood. The chain couples TRBV24-1 to TRBJ1-1; D is unresolved. The CDR3 nucleotides read TGTGCCACCAGTGATTTGCGGGGAGAAGCTTTCTTT. Translated, it gives CATSDLRGEAFF.